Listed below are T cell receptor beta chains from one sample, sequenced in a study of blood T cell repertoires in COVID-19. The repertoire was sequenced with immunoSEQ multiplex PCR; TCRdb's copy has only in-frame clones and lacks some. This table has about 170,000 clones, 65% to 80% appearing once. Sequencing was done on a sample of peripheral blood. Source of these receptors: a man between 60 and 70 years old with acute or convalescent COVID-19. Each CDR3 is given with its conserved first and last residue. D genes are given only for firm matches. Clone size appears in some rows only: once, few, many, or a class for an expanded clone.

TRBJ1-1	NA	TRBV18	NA	CASSLTEYTEAFF	TGTGCCAGCTCACTGACAGAATACACTGAAGCTTTCTTT
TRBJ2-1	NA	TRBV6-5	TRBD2	CASSINPVAGALFF	TGTGCCAGCAGTATAAACCCCGTAGCGGGGGCCCTATTCTTC
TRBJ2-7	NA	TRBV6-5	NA	CASIGLDVAYEQYF	TGTGCCAGCATCGGACTGGACGTAGCCTACGAGCAGTACTTC
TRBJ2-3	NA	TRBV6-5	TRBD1	CASRRDRADTQYF	TGTGCCAGCCGGCGGGACAGGGCAGATACGCAGTATTTT
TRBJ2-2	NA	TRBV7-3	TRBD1	CASSSLTGSTGELFF	TGTGCCAGCAGCTCATTGACAGGGTCCACCGGGGAGCTGTTTTTT
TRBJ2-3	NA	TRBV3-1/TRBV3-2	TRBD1	CASSPPRGQGVATQYF	TGTGCCAGCAGCCCACCCCGGGGACAGGGCGTTGCTACGCAGTATTTT
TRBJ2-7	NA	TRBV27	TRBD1	CARVVDPGQGPPYEQYF	TGTGCCAGAGTAGTGGACCCGGGACAGGGACCTCCCTACGAGCAGTACTTC
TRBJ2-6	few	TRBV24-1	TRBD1	CATSARTGKVSGANVLTF	TGTGCCACCAGTGCAAGGACAGGGAAAGTGTCTGGGGCCAACGTCCTGACTTTC
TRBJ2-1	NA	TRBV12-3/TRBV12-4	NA	CASSLVSEQFF	TGTGCCAGCAGTTTGGTCAGTGAGCAGTTCTTC
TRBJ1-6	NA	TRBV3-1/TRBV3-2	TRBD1	CASSRDRGNSPLHF	TGTGCCAGCAGCCGGGACAGGGGTAATTCACCCCTCCACTTT
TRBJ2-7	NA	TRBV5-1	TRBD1	CASSYTGGASYEQYF	TGCGCCAGCAGCTACACAGGGGGCGCATCCTACGAGCAGTACTTC
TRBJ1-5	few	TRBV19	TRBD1	CASIGTGGRSNQPQHF	TGTGCCAGTATCGGGACAGGGGGGAGAAGCAATCAGCCCCAGCATTTT
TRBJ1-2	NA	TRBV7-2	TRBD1	CASSSGQAGGYGYTF	TGTGCCAGCAGCTCGGGACAGGCTGGGGGCTATGGCTACACCTTC
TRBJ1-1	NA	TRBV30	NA	CARQAPTGRAFF	TGTGCCCGCCAAGCCCCAACAGGGCGGGCTTTCTTT
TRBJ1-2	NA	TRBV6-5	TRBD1	CASSLRQGTNYGYTF	TGTGCCAGCAGTCTCCGACAGGGAACCAACTATGGCTACACCTTC
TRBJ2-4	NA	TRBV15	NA	CATSRDRSGSSKNIQYF	TGTGCCACCAGCAGAGATCGATCAGGGTCATCGAAAAACATTCAGTACTTC
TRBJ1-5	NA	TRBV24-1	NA	CATSDSGEISNQPQHF	TGTGCCACCAGTGATTCAGGGGAGATTAGCAATCAGCCCCAGCATTTT
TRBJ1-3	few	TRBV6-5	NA	CAGATANGNTIYF	TGTGCCGGGGCGACGGCAAATGGAAACACCATATATTTT
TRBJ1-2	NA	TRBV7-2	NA	CASSQDSNYGYTF	TGTGCCAGCAGCCAGGACAGTAACTATGGCTACACCTTC
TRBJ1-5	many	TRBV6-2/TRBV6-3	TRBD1	CASSSGTGIIGNQPQHF	TGTGCCAGCAGTTCCGGGACAGGGATAATAGGGAATCAGCCCCAGCATTTT
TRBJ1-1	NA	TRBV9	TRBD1	CASSLGTGGTEAFF	TGTGCCAGCAGCCTCGGGACAGGGGGCACTGAAGCTTTCTTT
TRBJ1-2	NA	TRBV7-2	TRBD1	CASSSGQGVSGYTF	TGTGCCAGCAGCTCCGGACAGGGGGTTAGTGGCTACACCTTC
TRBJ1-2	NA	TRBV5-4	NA	CASSLAGAPSNYGYTF	TGTGCCAGCAGCTTGGCAGGGGCCCCTTCCAACTATGGCTACACCTTC
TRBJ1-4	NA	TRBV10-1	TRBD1	CASSPGQGPNEKLFF	TGCGCCAGCAGTCCCGGACAGGGCCCTAATGAAAAACTGTTTTTT
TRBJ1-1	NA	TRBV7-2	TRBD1	CASSYQSGGTEAFF	TGTGCCAGCAGCTACCAATCAGGGGGCACTGAAGCTTTCTTT
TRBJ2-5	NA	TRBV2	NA	CASSGGEETQYF	TGTGCCAGCAGTGGGGGGGAGGAGACCCAGTACTTC
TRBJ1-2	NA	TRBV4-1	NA	CASSARTEGYGYTF	TGCGCCAGCAGCGCCCGAACAGAGGGCTATGGCTACACCTTC
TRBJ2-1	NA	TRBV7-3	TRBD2	CASSPGLAGVHEQFF	TGTGCCAGCAGCCCGGGACTAGCGGGAGTCCATGAGCAGTTCTTC
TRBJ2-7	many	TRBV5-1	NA	CASSLNLPRRGADYEQYF	TGCGCCAGCAGCTTAAACCTCCCCAGGCGTGGGGCCGACTACGAGCAGTACTTC
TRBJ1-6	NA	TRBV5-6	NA	CASSTDSRHSPLHF	TGTGCCAGCAGTACGGACAGCCGACATTCACCCCTCCACTTT
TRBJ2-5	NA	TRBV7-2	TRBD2	CASSTAGAETQYF	TGTGCCAGCAGCACAGCGGGGGCGGAGACCCAGTACTTC
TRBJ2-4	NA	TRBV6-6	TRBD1	CASSRDRGLPSDIQYF	TGTGCCAGCAGTAGAGACAGGGGGCTCCCCTCGGACATTCAGTACTTC
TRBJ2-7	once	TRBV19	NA	CASSVGPPYEQYF	TGTGCCAGTAGTGTGGGGCCTCCCTACGAGCAGTACTTC
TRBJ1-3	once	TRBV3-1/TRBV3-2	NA	CASSQDIGASGNTIYF	TGTGCCAGCAGCCAAGATATAGGGGCGTCTGGAAACACCATATATTTT
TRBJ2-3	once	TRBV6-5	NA	CASSRDLDTQYF	TGTGCCAGCAGTCGGGATTTAGATACGCAGTATTTT
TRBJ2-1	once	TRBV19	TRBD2	CASSPLGTTYNEQFF	TGTGCCAGTTCCCCCCTCGGGACTACCTACAATGAGCAGTTCTTC
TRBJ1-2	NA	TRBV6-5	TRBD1	CASRDSPGQYTF	TGTGCCAGCAGAGATTCCCCGGGACAGTACACCTTC
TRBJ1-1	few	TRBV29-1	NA	CSVDSTGFNTEAFF	TGCAGCGTTGACTCAACAGGGTTCAACACTGAAGCTTTCTTT
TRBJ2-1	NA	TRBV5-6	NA	CASSSGHSYNEQFF	TGTGCCAGCAGCTCGGGACATTCCTACAATGAGCAGTTCTTC
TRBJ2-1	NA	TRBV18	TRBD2	CASSLGLAGVEQFF	TGTGCCAGCTCATTGGGACTAGCGGGGGTTGAGCAGTTCTTC
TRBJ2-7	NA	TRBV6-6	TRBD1	CASSYEGQGYEQYF	TGTGCCAGCAGTTACGAGGGACAGGGTTACGAGCAGTACTTC
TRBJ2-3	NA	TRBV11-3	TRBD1	CASSFTGGGADTQYF	TGTGCCAGCAGCTTTACAGGGGGCGGCGCAGATACGCAGTATTTT
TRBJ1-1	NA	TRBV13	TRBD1	CASSSGQGRAEAFF	TGTGCCAGCAGCTCTGGACAGGGGAGGGCTGAAGCTTTCTTT
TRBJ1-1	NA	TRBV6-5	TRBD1	CASKRDRGWNTEAFF	TGTGCCAGCAAACGGGACAGGGGGTGGAACACTGAAGCTTTCTTT
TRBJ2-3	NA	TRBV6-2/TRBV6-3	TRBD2	CASSYGLAGSTDTQYF	TGTGCCAGCAGTTACGGACTAGCGGGGAGCACAGATACGCAGTATTTT
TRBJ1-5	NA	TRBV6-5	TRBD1	CASSSDRGHGQPQHF	TGTGCCAGCAGTTCAGACAGGGGGCATGGTCAGCCCCAGCATTTT
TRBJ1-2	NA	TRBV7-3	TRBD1	CASSPGQAYGYTF	TGTGCCAGCAGCCCGGGACAGGCCTATGGCTACACCTTC
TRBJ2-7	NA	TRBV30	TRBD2	CARGDSYSYEQYF	TGTGCCCGGGGGGACTCCTACTCCTACGAGCAGTACTTC
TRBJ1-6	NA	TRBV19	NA	CASSMTGQGSPLHF	TGTGCCAGTAGTATGACCGGGCAGGGTTCACCCCTCCACTTT